This T cell receptor (beta chain) was identified during a study of blood T cell repertoires in COVID-19. Overall study context: Italy, Spain and the United States were the sources of the convalescent and acute COVID-19 samples. From T cells, B-cell-depleted T cells, or PBMCs came the material, which was cDNA or gDNA.

It was during active infection that Seattle patients were enrolled and then longitudinally followed. The V and J ends lost 4 bases and 2 bases, in that order; junction bases with no gene match: 11. Per germline, CDR1 KGHSH and CDR2 LQKENI. The CDR3 loop spans 17 amino acids. Original methodology: Estimates of nucleated cell counts were drawn from the amplification of reference gene primers. The repertoire was sequenced with immunoSEQ multiplex PCR; TCRdb's copy has only in-frame clones and lacks some. V, J and clone size derive from that table, while D and trimming were established from the DNA sequence. The sample has approximately 160,000 clones, about 85% seen once.

The sequenced material came from peripheral blood. This chain connects TRBV18 to TRBJ1-3; TRBD1 matches 7 bases. This sequence originates from a woman aged 55-69 years with COVID-19, enrolled during active disease. The CDR3, as DNA: TGTGCCAGCTCACAGAACGTAAATAGGGGGCCTGGAAACACCATATATTTT. Translation: CASSQNVNRGPGNTIYF.